This T cell receptor beta chain came from a study of beta chain features in type 1 diabetes. General study findings and limits: Naive, central memory and Treg TCRB repertoires appeared more alike in patients than in healthy donors. Among type 1 diabetes patients, VDJ junctions had fewer insertions and more deletions. Shortening that was moderate but significant affected the TCRB CDR3s of Type 1 diabetes patients in all four CD4+ subsets.

The sequenced template was cDNA made from the entire isolated RNA. The assay was immunoSEQ multiplex PCR, and TCRdb's table has in-frame clones only and misses some. The data contain over 150,000 clones, around 8% of them singletons. With V trimmed by 2 bases and J by 6 bases, 4 bases remained unmatched. Germline V gene lookup returns CDR1 GTSNPN and CDR2 SVGIG (reference sequence). The length of the CDR3 is 15 residues. This clone has only a few counts. Its antigen remains unknown. Naive, central memory, regulatory and stem cell-like memory cells within the CD4+ compartment were sorted using CD45RO/CCR7/CD25/CD127/CD95/CD27.

The TCR was taken from a woman in her 40s with type 1 diabetes. Material for sequencing was central memory CD4+ T cells from blood. J is TRBJ2-1 and V is TRBV30, with TRBD2 identical over 13 bases. CDR3 protein: CAWSLGLAGTNEQFF. CDR3 coding DNA: TGTGCCTGGAGTCTGGGACTAGCGGGAACCAATGAGCAGTTCTTC.